This T cell receptor beta chain is from a study of cytomegalovirus exposure and HLA in healthy donors. Turning to the study itself: Earlier work reported roughly 120 million unique TCR beta sequences from about 200 million T cells.

Both 60 Vbeta primers and 13 Jbeta primers went into the PCR. Repertoires were generated with immunoSEQ multiplex PCR, while TCRdb's copy carries only in-frame clones and drops some. Here the sample spans under 130,000 clones, roughly 70% being singletons. General study points: High sensitivity and specificity were reportedly achieved when the classifier diagnosed cytomegalovirus status. Later analysis demonstrated an association between a missense DCLRE1C variant and TCR beta V- and J-gene trimming.

Trimming cost V 1 base and J 3 bases; bases outside gene matches: 14. The CDR3 runs 19 residues. The germline CDR1 and CDR2 sequences are MNHNS and SASEGT. In regard to this clone: Its target is not known.

This TCR was sampled from a man between 40 and 49 years old in good health and CMV-seropositive. Input material: PBMCs. V and J are TRBV6-1 and TRBJ2-5, with 10 positions matching TRBD2. CDR3 coding DNA: TGTGCCAGCAGTGAAGTGAGAGCGGGAGGGATTTACGGGGAAGAGACCCAGTACTTC. It specifies CASSEVRAGGIYGEETQYF.